The clone carrying this T cell receptor (beta chain) was observed a handful of times. Its antigen is unidentified. This entry is derived from a study of T cell repertoires in cytomegalovirus infection. Turning to the study itself: HLA-B-restricted CMV epitopes that are well studied, plus recently identified HLA-C-restricted ones, were used by the study. Public TCR beta signatures marked donors with CMV infection and the matching HLA. Overall study results and limits: Carriers of CMV plus the relevant HLA were identified by cumulative public TCR beta family frequency.

Germline CDR1 and CDR2: SNHLY and FYNNEI. The CDR3 spans 15 residues. Trimming left V 2 bases short and J 5 bases short, with 13 bases between. TCRdb re-derived calls from the reads in MiXCR, one entry per CDR3 protein. The table includes 200,000 to 250,000 distinct CDR3 sequences, around 40% detected once. This sequence joins TRBV2 and TRBJ1-5; the D is unclear. This receptor was obtained from a human donor in good health (CMV status not recorded). Some clones in this sample may be carry-over from other donors' samples. The source material was CD8+ T cells from cultured PBMCs, sampled from culture after CMV antigen stimulation. This chain's CDR3 is CASSECCRLDQPQHF. In DNA form, the CDR3 reads TGTGCCAGCAGTGAATGTTGCAGGTTGGATCAGCCCCAGCATTTT.